These T cell receptor beta chains were read from a single sample in a study of human T cells and chemical hapten exposure. TCRdb called the RACE reads again in MiXCR, with one record for every CDR3 protein. The sample carries nearly 350,000 distinct CDR3 sequences, 5.5% to 8% recorded once. The source was whole blood, collected in connection with sensitization to the hapten diphenylcyclopropenone (DPC). The receptors derive from a young woman with alopecia areata. Some clones in this sample may be carry-over from other donors' samples. The CDR3 runs from the conserved cysteine through the conserved F or W. Each record gives: clone size, D gene, J gene, V gene, CDR3 DNA, CDR3 protein. A D gene is named only where the DNA matches it firmly. For some rows the clone size is stated as once, few or many, or as a class when expanded; others skip it.

many | - | TRBJ2-7 | TRBV7-7 | TGTGCTAGCAGCGGATCTAACAAGAGAACCTACGAGCAGTACTTC | CASSGSNKRTYEQYF
many | TRBD1 | TRBJ1-2 | TRBV18 | TGTGCCAGCTCACCACCGAGCTTGACAGGGGACTATGGCTACACCTTC | CASSPPSLTGDYGYTF
- | TRBD2 | TRBJ2-1 | TRBV12-3/TRBV12-4 | TGTGCCAGCAGTTCCCCCTATAGCGGGGGGCTTTTCAATGAGCAGTTCTTC | CASSSPYSGGLFNEQFF
few | - | TRBJ1-1 | TRBV6-5 | TGTGCCAGCAGACGAACACAGAACACTGAAGCTTTCTTT | CASRRTQNTEAFF
- | - | TRBJ1-6 | TRBV4-3 | TGCGCCAGCAGCCAAGAGATGGGCGAATCACCCCTCCACTTT | CASSQEMGESPLHF
many | - | TRBJ2-2 | TRBV7-2 | TGTGCCAGCAGTGGACTCAACACCGGGGAGCTGTTTTTT | CASSGLNTGELFF
- | - | TRBJ1-1 | TRBV5-6 | TGTGCCAGCAGCTTCCGGGGACGGAGCGTTGAAGCTTTCTTT | CASSFRGRSVEAFF
- | - | TRBJ1-4 | TRBV3-1 | TGTGCCAGCAGCCAAGATTTAAGAGGTCCGAATGAAAAACTGTTTTTT | CASSQDLRGPNEKLFF
many | - | TRBJ2-7 | TRBV7-6 | TGTGCCAGCAGCTTAGGCCAACCGGGACTCGGGTACGAGCAGTACTTC | CASSLGQPGLGYEQYF
- | - | TRBJ2-1 | TRBV29-1 | TGCAGCGTTGCCTACAATGAGCAGTTCTTC | CSVAYNEQFF
few | - | TRBJ1-1 | TRBV6-6 | TGTGCCAGCAGTAAGACAGAAGAAGCTTTCTTT | CASSKTEEAFF
- | - | TRBJ1-3 | TRBV3-1 | TGTGCCAGCAGCCCTCTCGATCTCGGAAACACCATATATTTT | CASSPLDLGNTIYF
many | - | TRBJ1-4 | TRBV12-3/TRBV12-4 | TGTGCCAGCAGGGTTGATGAAAAACTGTTTTTT | CASRVDEKLFF
- | - | TRBJ1-5 | TRBV18 | TGTGCCAGCTCGGGGGCTGGGCCCCAGCATTTT | CASSGAGPQHF
- | - | TRBJ1-4 | TRBV7-6 | TGTGCCAGCAGCTTAGTTGCGGGGGTCGGTGAAAAACTGTTTTTT | CASSLVAGVGEKLFF
many | TRBD1 | TRBJ1-5 | TRBV7-9 | TGTGCCAGCAGCCGGGACAGGCCGGATCAGCCCCAGCATTTT | CASSRDRPDQPQHF
- | - | TRBJ1-5 | TRBV6-6 | TGTGCCAGCAGTCCACAGGGTTTCAATCAGCCCCAGCATTTT | CASSPQGFNQPQHF
- | - | TRBJ2-1 | TRBV20-1 | TGCAGTGTTCGAGGGGGGCCCAACAATGAGCAGTTCTTC | CSVRGGPNNEQFF
- | - | TRBJ1-2 | TRBV5-1 | TGCGCCAGCAGCCTGGGAGAAAATAACTATGGCTACACCTTC | CASSLGENNYGYTF
many | - | TRBJ1-4 | TRBV5-1 | TGCGCCAGCAGCTTGGACAGGGCAGGTGAAAAACTGTTTTTT | CASSLDRAGEKLFF
- | - | TRBJ2-2 | TRBV5-1 | TGCGCCAGCAGCGCGGTAGCAAGGAACACCGGGGAGCTGTTTTTT | CASSAVARNTGELFF
- | - | TRBJ1-2 | TRBV12-3/TRBV12-4 | TGTGCCAGCAGTTTATACAGCCTTAGCTATGGCTACACCTTC | CASSLYSLSYGYTF
- | - | TRBJ2-5 | TRBV5-1 | TGCGCCAGCAGCTTAATTGCAGAGACCCAGTACTTC | CASSLIAETQYF
many | TRBD1 | TRBJ1-6 | TRBV7-6 | TGTGCCAGCAGCTTGCAACCGGGACAGGGGGCGGGATCCTATAATTCACCCCTCCACTTT | CASSLQPGQGAGSYNSPLHF
few | - | TRBJ2-1 | TRBV7-9 | TGTGCCAGCAGCCTCGTCACTAGCAATGAGCAGTTCTTC | CASSLVTSNEQFF
many | TRBD2 | TRBJ2-3 | TRBV10-3 | TGTGCCATCAGTGGCCTAGCGGGGGGGCCAGGCACAGATACGCAGTATTTT | CAISGLAGGPGTDTQYF
many | - | TRBJ2-7 | TRBV28 | TGTGCCAGCAGTTTGATCACGGGCCCCTACGAGCAGTACTTC | CASSLITGPYEQYF
many | TRBD1 | TRBJ2-3 | TRBV5-1 | TGCGCCAGCAGCCCCGGGACAGGCCAGGATACGCAGTATTTT | CASSPGTGQDTQYF
few | - | TRBJ1-2 | TRBV5-6 | TGTGCCAGCAGCCCCCGACGGGGGTTTAAGAACTATGGCTACACCTTC | CASSPRRGFKNYGYTF
- | - | TRBJ1-2 | TRBV3-1 | TGTGCCAGCAGCCAAGTTAGCCGGGACTCTTTTACCTTC | CASSQVSRDSFTF
- | - | TRBJ2-3 | TRBV5-4 | TGTGCCAGCAGCTTAAGAATTAGCACAGATACGCAGTATTTT | CASSLRISTDTQYF
many | - | TRBJ2-5 | TRBV18 | TGTGCCAGCTCTGACCGGGGGGAGACCCAGTACTTC | CASSDRGETQYF
many | - | TRBJ2-1 | TRBV20-1 | TGCAGTGCTCGTATTATGGGGACGGACCACAATGAGCAGTTCTTC | CSARIMGTDHNEQFF
few | - | TRBJ1-5 | TRBV12-3/TRBV12-4 | TGTGCCAGCAGTTTAGCCGGGACAAGGCAGCCCCAGCATTTT | CASSLAGTRQPQHF
- | - | TRBJ2-1 | TRBV27 | TGTGCCAGCAGTTTGGGCGGGCGATACAATGAGCAGTTCTTC | CASSLGGRYNEQFF
many | TRBD2 | TRBJ2-1 | TRBV6-5 | TGTGCCAGCAGTTACGGTACTAGCGGGGGGGCCAATGAGCAGTTCTTC | CASSYGTSGGANEQFF
once | - | TRBJ2-1 | TRBV4-3 | TGCGCCAGCAGCCAAGCTAGCAGCCTTGGGGGTTACAATGAGCAGTTCTTC | CASSQASSLGGYNEQFF
few | TRBD1 | TRBJ1-3 | TRBV12-5 | TGTGCTAGTGGTTTGGTACTGGGACAGGGAGGTGGAAACACCATATATTTT | CASGLVLGQGGGNTIYF
few | - | TRBJ1-4 | TRBV4-1 | TGCGCCAGCAGCCAAGATCTGTCAGTTGAAAAACTGTTTTTT | CASSQDLSVEKLFF
few | - | TRBJ1-6 | TRBV3-1 | TGTGCCAGCAGACAAGATTCTGCCGATTCACCCCTCCACTTT | CASRQDSADSPLHF
- | TRBD2 | TRBJ2-1 | TRBV12-3/TRBV12-4 | TGTGCCAGCAGTTCGGGACTACATGAGCAGTTCTTC | CASSSGLHEQFF
many | TRBD1 | TRBJ1-2 | TRBV6-5 | TGTGCCAGCAGTTACCGGGGACAGGGGGCAGGGAACTATGGCTACACCTTC | CASSYRGQGAGNYGYTF
- | - | TRBJ1-1 | TRBV5-5 | TGTGCCAGCAGCTTTCGCCTTTTACAGGGAATGAGCCAAAACACTGAAGCTTTCTTT | CASSFRLLQGMSQNTEAFF
few | TRBD1 | TRBJ1-1 | TRBV5-1 | TGCGCCAGCAGCTTGGCCCTTACCGGGACAGGTGGAGGTCAGGGGACTGAAGCTTTCTTT | CASSLALTGTGGGQGTEAFF
few | - | TRBJ2-7 | TRBV4-1 | TGCGCCAGCAGCCAAGATGAGGGGGTGGGCTACGAGCAGTACTTC | CASSQDEGVGYEQYF
- | - | TRBJ1-4 | TRBV20-1 | TGCAGTGCTAGACTCCATCAGGCAACTAATGAAAAACTGTTTTTT | CSARLHQATNEKLFF
few | - | TRBJ1-1 | TRBV20-1 | TGCAGTGCTAGACCGGGACATGTGAACACTGAAGCTTTCTTT | CSARPGHVNTEAFF